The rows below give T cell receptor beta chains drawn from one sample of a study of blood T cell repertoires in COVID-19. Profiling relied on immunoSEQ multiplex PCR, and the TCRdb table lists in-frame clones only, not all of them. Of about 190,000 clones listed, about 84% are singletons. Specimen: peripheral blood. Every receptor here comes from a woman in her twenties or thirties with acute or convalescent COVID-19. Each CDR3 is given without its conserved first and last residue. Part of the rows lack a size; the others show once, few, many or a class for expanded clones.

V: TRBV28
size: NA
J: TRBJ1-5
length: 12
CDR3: ASSQDRGRQPQH

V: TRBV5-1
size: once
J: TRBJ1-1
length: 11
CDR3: ASRGQLNTEAF

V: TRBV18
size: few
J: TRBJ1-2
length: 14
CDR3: ASSLRTGRADYGYT

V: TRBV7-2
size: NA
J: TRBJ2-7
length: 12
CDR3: ASSPTSGRSEQY

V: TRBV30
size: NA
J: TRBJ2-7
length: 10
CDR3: AWTENSYEQY

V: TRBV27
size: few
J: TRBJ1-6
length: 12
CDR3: ASSLGQVNSPLH

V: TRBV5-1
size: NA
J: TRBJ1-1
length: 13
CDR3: ASSGTGEPNTEAF

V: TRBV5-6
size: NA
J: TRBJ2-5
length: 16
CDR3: ASSKGPVLGGGRETQY

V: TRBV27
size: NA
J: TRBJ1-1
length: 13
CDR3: ASCLRRQGNAEAF

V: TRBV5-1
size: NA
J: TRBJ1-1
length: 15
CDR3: ASSLGITGTGYTEAF

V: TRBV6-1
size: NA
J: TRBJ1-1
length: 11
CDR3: ASSEVGGIEAF

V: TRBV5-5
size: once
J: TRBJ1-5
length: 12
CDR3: ASSPGQPNQPQH

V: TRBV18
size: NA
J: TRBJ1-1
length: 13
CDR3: ASSQTELMNTEAF

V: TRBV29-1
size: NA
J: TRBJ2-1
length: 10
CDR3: SCSRTYNEQF

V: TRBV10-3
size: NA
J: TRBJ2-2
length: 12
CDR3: AIWEGGNTGELF

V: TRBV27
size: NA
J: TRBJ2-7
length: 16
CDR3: ASSLKGAAGTGLYEQY

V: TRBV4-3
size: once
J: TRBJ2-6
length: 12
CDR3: ASSHKPGANVLT

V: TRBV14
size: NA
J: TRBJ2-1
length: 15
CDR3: ASSQEDRLAGGNEQF